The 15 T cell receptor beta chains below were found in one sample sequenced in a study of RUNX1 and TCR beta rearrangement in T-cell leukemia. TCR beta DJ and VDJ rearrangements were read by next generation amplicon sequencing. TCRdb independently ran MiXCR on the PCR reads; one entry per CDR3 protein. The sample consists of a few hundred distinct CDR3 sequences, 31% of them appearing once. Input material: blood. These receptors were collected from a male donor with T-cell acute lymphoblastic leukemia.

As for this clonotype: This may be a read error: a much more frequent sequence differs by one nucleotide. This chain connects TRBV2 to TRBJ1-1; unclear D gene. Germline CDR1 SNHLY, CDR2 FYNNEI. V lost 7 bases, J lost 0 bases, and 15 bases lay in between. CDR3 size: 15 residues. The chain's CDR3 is CASKGDTAVNTEAFF. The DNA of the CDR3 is TGTGCCAGCAAGGGCGACACGGCGGTGAACACTGAAGCTTTCTTT.

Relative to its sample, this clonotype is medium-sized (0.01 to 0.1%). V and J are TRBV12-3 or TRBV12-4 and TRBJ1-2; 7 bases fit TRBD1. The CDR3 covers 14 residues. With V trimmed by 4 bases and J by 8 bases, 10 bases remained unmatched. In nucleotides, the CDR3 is TGTGCCAGCAGTTCGGACAGGACCTTTAAGGGCTACACCTTC. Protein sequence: CASSSDRTFKGYTF.

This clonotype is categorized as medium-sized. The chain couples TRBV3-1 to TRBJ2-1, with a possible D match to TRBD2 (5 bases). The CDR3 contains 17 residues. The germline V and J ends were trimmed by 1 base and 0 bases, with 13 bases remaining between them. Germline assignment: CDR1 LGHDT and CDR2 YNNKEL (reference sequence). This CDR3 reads CASSQGNSVSSYNEQFF. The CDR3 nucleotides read TGTGCCAGCAGCCAAGGGAATAGCGTGAGCTCCTACAATGAGCAGTTCTTC.

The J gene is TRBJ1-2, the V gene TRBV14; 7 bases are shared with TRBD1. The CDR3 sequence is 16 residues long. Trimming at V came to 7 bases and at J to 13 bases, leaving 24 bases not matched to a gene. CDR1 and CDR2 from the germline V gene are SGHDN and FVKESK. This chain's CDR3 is CASILTGAARTYCSTF. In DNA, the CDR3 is TGTGCCAGCATCCTCACAGGGGCCGCCCGAACCTATTGCTCCACCTTC.

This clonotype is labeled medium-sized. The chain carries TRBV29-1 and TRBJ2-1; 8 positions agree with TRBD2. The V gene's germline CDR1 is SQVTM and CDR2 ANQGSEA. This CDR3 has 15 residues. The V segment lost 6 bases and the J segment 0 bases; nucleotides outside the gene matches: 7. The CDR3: CSVVLAGSSYNEQFF. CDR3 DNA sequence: TGCAGCGTCGTATTAGCGGGGTCCTCCTACAATGAGCAGTTCTTC.

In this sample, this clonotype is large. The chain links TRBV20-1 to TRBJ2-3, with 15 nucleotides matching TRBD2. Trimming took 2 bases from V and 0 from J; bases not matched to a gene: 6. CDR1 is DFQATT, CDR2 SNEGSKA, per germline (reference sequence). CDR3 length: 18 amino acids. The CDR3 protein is CSARNGLAGGISTDTQYF. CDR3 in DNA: TGCAGTGCTAGAAACGGACTAGCGGGGGGGATTAGCACAGATACGCAGTATTTT.

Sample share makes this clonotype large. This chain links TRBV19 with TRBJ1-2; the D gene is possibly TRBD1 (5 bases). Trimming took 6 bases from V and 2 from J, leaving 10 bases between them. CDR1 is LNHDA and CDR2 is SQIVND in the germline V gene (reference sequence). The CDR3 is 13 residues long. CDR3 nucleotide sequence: TGTGCCAGTAGCCCTGACAGCAACTATGGCTACACCTTC. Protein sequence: CASSPDSNYGYTF.

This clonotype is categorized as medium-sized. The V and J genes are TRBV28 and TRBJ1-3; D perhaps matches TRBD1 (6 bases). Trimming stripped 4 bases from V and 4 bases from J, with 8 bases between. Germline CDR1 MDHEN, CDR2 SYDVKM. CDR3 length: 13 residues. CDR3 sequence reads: CASSSGVGNTIYF. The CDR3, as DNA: TGTGCCAGCAGTTCAGGGGTCGGAAACACCATATATTTT. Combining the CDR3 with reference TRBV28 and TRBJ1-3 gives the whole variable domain DVKVTQSSRYLVKRTGEKVFLECVQDMDHENMFWYRQDPGLGLRLIYFSYDVKMKEKGDIPEGYSVSREKKERFSLILESASTNQTSMYLCASSSGVGNTIYFGEGSWLTVV.

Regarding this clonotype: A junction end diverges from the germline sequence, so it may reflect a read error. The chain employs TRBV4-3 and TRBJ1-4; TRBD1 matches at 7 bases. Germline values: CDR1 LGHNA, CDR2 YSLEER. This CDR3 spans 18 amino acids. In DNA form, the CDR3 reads TGCGCCAGCAGCCAAGCCTCAGGGGGGGACCCTCCTAATGAAAAACTGTTCTTT. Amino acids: CASSQASGGDPPNEKLFF.

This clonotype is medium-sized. CDR3: CASSQDLKHEQFF. DNA for the CDR3: TGTGCCAGCAGCCAAGATCTCAAGCATGAGCAGTTCTTC. The chain recombines TRBV3-1 with TRBJ2-1; D not certain. CDR1 and CDR2 (germline): LGHDT, YNNKEL (reference sequence). Deletions cut 0 bases from V and 8 bases from J, with 8 bases between. The CDR3 extends over 13 amino acids.

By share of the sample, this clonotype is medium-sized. DNA for the CDR3: TGCGCCAGCAGCTCTCCGGGACAGGGGTCTGGAAACACCATATATTTT. Protein sequence: CASSSPGQGSGNTIYF. The rearrangement links TRBV5-1 to TRBJ1-3; TRBD1 matches at 10 bases. The germline V gene encodes CDR1 SGHRS and CDR2 YFSETQ. The CDR3 spans 16 residues. The ends lost 3 bases at V and 1 base at J; junction bases unmatched: 4.

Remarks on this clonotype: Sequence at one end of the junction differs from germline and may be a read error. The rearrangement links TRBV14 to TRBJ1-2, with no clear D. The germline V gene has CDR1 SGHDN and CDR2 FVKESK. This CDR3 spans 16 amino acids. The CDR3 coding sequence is TGTGCCCGCAGCCTCACAGAGGCCGCCCGAACCTATGGCTCCCCCTTC. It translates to CARSLTEAARTYGSPF.

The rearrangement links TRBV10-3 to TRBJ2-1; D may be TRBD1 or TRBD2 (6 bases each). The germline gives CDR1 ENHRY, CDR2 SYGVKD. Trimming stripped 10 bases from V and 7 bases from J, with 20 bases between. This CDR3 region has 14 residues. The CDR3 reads CATSERGRSNEQFF. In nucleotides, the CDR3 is TGTGCCACCAGCGAGAGGGGGAGGTCGAATGAGCAGTTCTTC.

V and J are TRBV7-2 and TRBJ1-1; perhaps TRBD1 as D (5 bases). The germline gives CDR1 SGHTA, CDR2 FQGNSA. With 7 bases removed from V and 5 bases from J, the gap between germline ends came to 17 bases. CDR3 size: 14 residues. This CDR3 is CASTGGGSDTEAFF. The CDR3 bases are TGTGCCAGCACTGGGGGGGGTTCGGATACTGAAGCTTTCTTT.

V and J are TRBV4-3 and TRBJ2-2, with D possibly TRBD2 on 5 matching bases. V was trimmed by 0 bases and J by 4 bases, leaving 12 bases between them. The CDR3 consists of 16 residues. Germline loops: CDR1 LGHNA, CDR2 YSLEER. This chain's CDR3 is CASSQDGSGGTGELFF. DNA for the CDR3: TGCGCCAGCAGCCAAGATGGTTCAGGAGGCACCGGGGAGCTGTTTTTT.